Following are 21 T cell receptor beta chains from one sample sequenced in a study of metastatic and nonmetastatic thyroid tumors. Before thyroid surgery, none of the patients had received any treatment. TCRdb called clones again from the PCR reads with MiXCR. Of tens of thousands of clones detected, 12% to 15% appear once; the ten largest clones hold approximately 7%. The specimen was blood. These receptors all come from a male donor with papillary thyroid cancer or a benign thyroid nodule (not recorded which). Some clones in this sample may be carry-over from other donors' samples.

With regard to this clone: In this CDR3 the conserved last residue, phenylalanine or tryptophan, is missing, so a read error is likely. V gene TRBV9 combines with J gene TRBJ1-3, with D uncertain. Trimming pared 0 bases from V and 0 bases from J, leaving 13 bases between. Germline lookup yields CDR1 SGDLS and CDR2 YYNGEE. The length of the CDR3 is 17 residues. The CDR3 here is CASSVGPPRSSGNTIYL. In DNA, the CDR3 is TGTGCCAGCAGCGTAGGCCCTCCCCGCAGCTCTGGAAACACCATATATCTT.

Many counts were recorded for this clone. Just one base apart from a much larger clone, this may be a read error. The rearrangement joins TRBV5-1 to TRBJ2-1, with D maybe TRBD1 (5 bases). The CDR3 is 15 residues long. CDR1 and CDR2 from the germline V gene are SGHRS and YFSETQ. The CDR3 DNA reads TGCGCCAGCAGCTTGGACAGGTTCTCCTACGATGAGCAGTTCTTC. Amino acids: CASSLDRFSYDEQFF. The full variable domain, its missing parts supplied by reference TRBV5-1 and TRBJ2-1, is KAGVTQTPRYLIKTRGQQVTLSCSPISGHRSVSWYQQTPGQGLQFLFEYFSETQRNKGNFPGRFSGRQFSNSRSEMNVSTLELGDSALYLCASSLDRFSYDEQFFGPGTRLTVL.

This clone was picked up many times. The chain is built from TRBV7-2 and TRBJ1-1, with TRBD1 matching 9 bases. The CDR3 has 15 amino acids. The V segment lost 5 bases and the J segment 5 bases; nucleotides outside the gene matches: 9. Germline values: CDR1 SGHTA, CDR2 FQGNSA. CDR3 in amino acids: CASSPGTGTMTEAFF. CDR3 bases: TGTGCCAGCAGCCCCGGGACAGGGACGATGACTGAAGCTTTCTTT.

This clone has just a few counts. The chain has TRBV12-3 or TRBV12-4 and TRBJ1-5, with D unresolved. Trimming took 7 bases from V and 0 from J, leaving 4 bases between them. The length of the CDR3 is 12 residues. The CDR3: CASKYSNQPQHF. CDR3 DNA sequence: TGTGCCAGCAAATATAGCAATCAGCCCCAGCATTTT.

The chain combines TRBV20-1 with TRBJ2-1; 8 positions agree with TRBD2. Per the germline V gene, CDR1 is DFQATT and CDR2 is SNEGSKA (reference sequence). The V and J ends lost 3 bases and 7 bases, in that order; junction bases with no gene match: 2. The CDR3 consists of 12 residues. CDR3 sequence (DNA): TGCAGTGCTAGTGCTAGCGGGAATGAGCAGTTCTTC. This encodes CSASASGNEQFF.

In regard to this clone: Likely a read error: the CDR3 ends without its conserved phenylalanine or tryptophan. The gene calls are TRBV11-2 and TRBJ1-5, with 7 bases aligning to TRBD1. The CDR3 loop spans 19 amino acids. The germline V gene has CDR1 SGHAT and CDR2 FQNNGV. Trimming cost V 1 base and J 0 bases; bases outside gene matches: 12. The CDR3 DNA is TGTGCCAGCAGCTTAGTCACCGGGACAGTGAGATATAGCAATCAGCCCCAGCATCTT. Its translation is CASSLVTGTVRYSNQPQHL.

This clone was seen many times. This chain uses TRBV20-1 with TRBJ2-3; D gene ambiguous. Trimming took off 4 bases at V and 2 bases at J, with 10 bases between the two ends. The CDR3 is made up of 13 amino acids. Germline loops: CDR1 DFQATT, CDR2 SNEGSKA (reference sequence). The CDR3 DNA follows: TGCAGTGCTAATATCGAGTCCACAGATACGCAGTATTTT. This codes for CSANIESTDTQYF.

This clone was seen ten or more times. J is TRBJ1-2 and V is TRBV6-1, with a weak D call TRBD1 (6 bases). Trimming removed 10 bases from V and 2 bases from J, with 14 bases in between. CDR1 and CDR2 (germline): MNHNS, SASEGT. The CDR3 is made up of 13 amino acids. The CDR3 bases are TGTGCCACCGAGTCAGGGGACAACTATGGCTACACCTTC. Protein sequence: CATESGDNYGYTF.

This clone was counted ten times or more. The chain employs TRBV20-1 and TRBJ1-5, with no clear D. Deletions cut 1 base from V and 2 bases from J, with 9 bases between. The length of the CDR3 is 14 residues. CDR1 is DFQATT, CDR2 SNEGSKA, per germline (reference sequence). Here the CDR3 reads CSARVGGRNQPQHF. CDR3 coding DNA: TGCAGTGCTAGAGTTGGAGGGCGCAATCAGCCCCAGCATTTT.

This clone was detected many times. J is TRBJ1-5 and V is TRBV9, with 9 nucleotides matching TRBD1. Germline V gene lookup returns CDR1 SGDLS and CDR2 YYNGEE. J lost 3 bases, V lost 3 bases, and 7 bases had no gene match. The CDR3 loop spans 16 amino acids. As DNA, the CDR3 is TGTGCCAGCAGCGCGTCCGGGACAGGGTCCAATCAGCCCCAGCATTTT. Encoded protein: CASSASGTGSNQPQHF.

This clone was seen at least ten times. The chain couples TRBV29-1 to TRBJ2-7; 12 nucleotides agree with TRBD2. J lost 0 bases, V lost 6 bases, and 12 bases had no gene match. This CDR3 is built from 17 residues. Germline V gene lookup returns CDR1 SQVTM and CDR2 ANQGSEA. The DNA for the CDR3 is TGCAGCGTGTCCTCCGGGACTAGCGGGCCTAGCTCCTACGAGCAGTACTTC. Translation gives CSVSSGTSGPSSYEQYF.

In its sample, this clone was seen many times. The chain joins TRBV9 to TRBJ1-1, with 10 bases that match TRBD1. Germline values: CDR1 SGDLS, CDR2 YYNGEE. V lost 7 bases and J lost 1; bases outside the gene matches: 4. This CDR3 is 14 amino acids long. The CDR3 DNA is TGTGCCAGCGGACAGGGGGGACCGAACACTGAAGCTTTCTTT. This codes for CASGQGGPNTEAFF.

This clone was counted only a few times. A much larger clone sits a single nucleotide away, making a read error possible. The V call is TRBV2, the J call TRBJ1-2; D gene ambiguous. This CDR3 has 12 amino acids. From germline, CDR1 is SNHLY and CDR2 FYNNEI. Trimming took 2 bases from V and 7 from J, leaving 8 bases between them. CDR3: CASSELIGGYTF. The CDR3 DNA is TGTGCCAGCAGTGAATTGATTGGTGGCTACACCTTC.

This clone was picked up one time. A much larger clone lies a single base off, so this may be a read error. The chain uses TRBV2 and TRBJ2-5, with TRBD2 identical over 8 bases. The germline V gene has CDR1 SNHLY and CDR2 FYNNEI. The CDR3 consists of 17 residues. The V and J ends lost 9 bases and 1 base, in that order; junction bases with no gene match: 16. CDR3 in amino acids: CASPGTIGRGIQETQYF. The CDR3 DNA reads TGTGCCAGTCCGGGGACTATCGGGAGGGGTATCCAAGAGACCCAGTACTTC.

This clone came up many times. The rearrangement links TRBV18 to TRBJ1-6; no clear D. Per germline, CDR1 KGHSH and CDR2 LQKENI. The CDR3 covers 15 residues. V lost 5 bases to trimming and J lost 7 bases, with 15 bases between them. The CDR3 protein is CASSSSGVRNSPLHF. The CDR3 DNA sequence: TGTGCCAGCTCATCCTCTGGGGTAAGGAATTCACCCCTCCACTTT.

This clone was observed at least ten times. The J gene is TRBJ2-7, the V gene TRBV4-3; D is undetermined. The length of the CDR3 is 14 residues. The ends were cut back, 2 bases at V and 0 bases at J, with 8 bases in the middle. The germline V gene encodes CDR1 LGHNA and CDR2 YSLEER. Written as DNA, the CDR3 is TGCGCCAGCAGCCAAAGCGCCTTCTCCTACGAGCAGTACTTC. It codes for CASSQSAFSYEQYF.

Regarding this clone: This may be a read error, as it is one base from a much larger clone. The sample holds other DNA sequences that translate to the same CDR3. The chain couples TRBV7-3 to TRBJ2-1, with a weak D call TRBD1 (5 bases). V was cut by 3 bases and J by 3 bases, with 6 bases left in between. CDR1 and CDR2 from the germline V gene are SGHTA and FQGTGA. The CDR3 extends over 13 amino acids. The chain's CDR3 is CASSLDNYNEQFF. The CDR3 DNA reads as TGTGCCAGCAGCTTGGACAACTACAATGAGCAGTTCTTC.

This clone was seen at least ten times. The chain employs TRBV7-8 and TRBJ1-5; D is perhaps TRBD1 (6 bases). This CDR3 region has 15 residues. The germline gives CDR1 SGHVS, CDR2 FQNEAQ. Between the trimmed V and J ends, which lost 1 base and 1 base, there was a span of 8 bases. In nucleotides, the CDR3 is TGTGCCAGCAGCTTAGTCAGGGGCAGCAATCAGCCCCAGCATTTT. Amino acids: CASSLVRGSNQPQHF.

Ten or more counts support this clone. This chain joins TRBV11-2 and TRBJ2-7, with TRBD2 matching 7 bases. This CDR3 is built from 15 residues. Germline-derived CDR1 and CDR2 are SGHAT and FQNNGV. V shed 1 base, J shed 3 bases, and the junction held 6 bases outside the gene matches. In DNA, the CDR3 is TGTGCCAGCAGCTTAGTGGCGGGAGACTACTACGAGCAGTACTTC. Its translation is CASSLVAGDYYEQYF. Full variable domain (rest looked up from reference TRBV11-2 and TRBJ2-7): EAGVAQSPRYKIIEKRQSVAFWCNPISGHATLYWYQQILGQGPKLLIQFQNNGVVDDSQLPKDRFSAERLKGVDSTLKIQPAKLEDSAVYLCASSLVAGDYYEQYFGPGTRLTVT.

The genes are TRBV30 and TRBJ2-2; D is unresolved. Trimming took 1 base from V and 5 from J, leaving 11 bases between them. Per the germline V gene, CDR1 is GTSNPN and CDR2 is SVGIG (reference sequence). This CDR3 comprises 14 residues. CDR3 region: CAWSEPIVTGELFF. For the CDR3, the DNA is TGTGCCTGGAGTGAGCCTATCGTTACCGGGGAGCTGTTTTTT.

The V and J genes are TRBV3-1 and TRBJ2-6; D is perhaps TRBD1 (5 bases). The CDR3 is 17 amino acids. In germline, CDR1 is LGHDT, CDR2 YNNKEL (reference sequence). V was shortened by 0 bases and J by 4 bases, with 13 bases between the two germline ends. This chain's CDR3 is CASSQDRGRAGANVLTF. CDR3 in DNA: TGTGCCAGCAGCCAAGATCGCGGCAGGGCCGGGGCCAACGTCCTGACTTTC.